This TCR beta chain emerged from a study of PD-1 blockade in mismatch repair-deficient tumors. The method was immunoSEQ multiplex PCR; TCRdb's version includes in-frame clones alone and lacks a portion of them. The table has over 15,000 clones, approximately 84% seen once. Regarding the study as a whole: Rapid post-treatment expansion, then contraction, generally preceding radiologic response, marked tumor-resident clones.

V lost 4 bases, J lost 3 bases, and 16 bases lay in between. Germline-derived CDR1 and CDR2 are MNHNS and SASEGT. This CDR3 contains 15 residues. Details on this clone: No antigen is known for it.

The genes are TRBV6-1 and TRBJ2-7; D is undetermined. The receptor was isolated from an adult with mismatch repair-deficient cancer. Specimen: PBMCs, collected before pembrolizumab treatment. The CDR3 DNA follows: TGTGCCAGCAGTGGGATAGGAATCTTGAGCTACGAGCAGTACTTC. Translated: CASSGIGILSYEQYF.